This T cell receptor (beta chain) stems from a study of blood T cell repertoires in COVID-19. Study as a whole: The cDNA or gDNA used as material had been derived from T cells, B-cell-depleted T cells, or PBMCs.

Assay: immunoSEQ multiplex PCR; the TCRdb copy retains only in-frame clones and omits some. The repertoire consists of around 180,000 clones, with roughly 86% occurring once and the leading ten covering over 7.5%. Residents of 24 US areas, aged roughly 18 to 89 years, made up the participants. The CDR3 runs 13 residues. Germline V gene sequence: CDR1 LNHDA, CDR2 SQIVND (reference sequence). Trimming took 6 bases from V and 4 from J, leaving 11 bases between them. The receptor was derived from a woman aged 30 to 39 who had recovered from COVID-19. V gene TRBV19 combines with J gene TRBJ2-3; a possible D gene is TRBD2 (6 bases). The material sequenced was PBMCs or T cells enriched from blood (not recorded which). The CDR3 coding sequence is TGTGCCAGTAGGACTAGTTTGTCAGATACGCAGTATTTT. Translated, it gives CASRTSLSDTQYF.